The 8 T cell receptor beta chains in this list originate from one sample, sequenced in a study of shared clonotypes between healthy human individuals. The protocol was immunoSEQ multiplex PCR, while the TCRdb copy is restricted to in-frame clones and leaves out a portion. The table shows hundreds of thousands of clones, with about 78% occurring only once. Sample: memory CD4+ T cells sorted from blood. Subset specified: CD45RA-negative fraction. The receptors here all came from a woman in her twenties or thirties in good health.

This sequence joins TRBV18 and TRBJ2-1, with 14 bases aligning to TRBD2. The CDR3 length is 17 residues. V trimming: 0 bases; J trimming: 8 bases; junction bases outside the gene matches: 6. CDR1 and CDR2 from the germline V gene are KGHSH and LQKENI. The CDR3 DNA follows: TGTGCCAGCTCACCACCCGGGACTAGCGGGAGCCAGTATGAGCAGTTCTTC. Its translation: CASSPPGTSGSQYEQFF.

The chain is built from TRBV7-9 and TRBJ2-1; D gene unclear. Trimming left V 1 base short and J 8 bases short, with 6 bases between. The CDR3 sequence is 12 residues long. Germline V lookup: CDR1 SEHNR, CDR2 FQNEAQ (reference sequence). The CDR3 sequence: CASSLVSDEQFF. The CDR3 region has the DNA TGTGCCAGCAGCTTAGTGTCCGATGAGCAGTTCTTC.

This chain joins TRBV30 and TRBJ2-1; D is uncertain. The CDR3 is 14 amino acids. The ends were cut back, 5 bases at V and 4 bases at J, with 15 bases in the middle. Germline assignment: CDR1 GTSNPN and CDR2 SVGIG (reference sequence). CDR3 nucleotides: TGTGCCTGGGCGCCCCGGACCATATACAATGAGCAGTTCTTC. Translated, it gives CAWAPRTIYNEQFF.

The chain is built from TRBV21-1 and TRBJ1-2; TRBD1 is the table's D call, not checked against the DNA. TRBV21-1 is described as a pseudogene. The CDR3 covers 12 residues. The CDR3 DNA reads as TGTGCCCTACTCGCCAGGGGGGATGGCTACACCTTC. Translating gives CALLARGDGYTF.

CDR3 protein: CSVVFPGLVNEQFF. The CDR3 bases are TGCAGCGTTGTCTTTCCGGGACTAGTCAATGAGCAGTTCTTC. The chain uses TRBV29-1 and TRBJ2-1; 8 nucleotides align to TRBD2. This CDR3 contains 14 residues. Germline CDR1 and CDR2: SQVTM and ANQGSEA. V trimming: 4 bases; J trimming: 6 bases; junction bases outside the gene matches: 8.

V usage is TRBV18 and J usage is TRBJ1-3; 8 nucleotides align to TRBD1. CDR1 KGHSH and CDR2 LQKENI come from the germline V gene. The CDR3 is made up of 17 amino acids. Unmatched junction bases numbered 10, after V lost 3 bases and J lost 3 bases. The CDR3 DNA is TGTGCCAGCTCACCGCAATCTTCGACAGGGGTTGGAAACACCATATATTTT. Its translation is CASSPQSSTGVGNTIYF.

This clone was counted once. The chain links TRBV28 to TRBJ2-7, with 12 positions matching TRBD2. The CDR3 runs to 13 residues. The V gene's germline CDR1 is MDHEN and CDR2 SYDVKM. J lost 9 bases, V lost 5 bases, and 5 bases had no gene match. The CDR3 sequence is CASSRTSGNAQYF. CDR3 DNA: TGTGCCAGCAGTCGGACTAGCGGGAATGCGCAGTACTTC.

V is TRBV5-4 and J is TRBJ2-5, with 8 bases lining up with TRBD2. Germline CDR1 reads SGHNT; CDR2 reads YYREEE (reference sequence). This CDR3 is 15 amino acids long. The V gene end was trimmed by 4 bases and the J gene end by 2 bases; junction bases not matched to a gene: 7. The CDR3 loop is CASSRRLAYQETQYF. The CDR3 nucleotides read TGTGCCAGCAGCCGGCGACTAGCGTATCAAGAGACCCAGTACTTC.